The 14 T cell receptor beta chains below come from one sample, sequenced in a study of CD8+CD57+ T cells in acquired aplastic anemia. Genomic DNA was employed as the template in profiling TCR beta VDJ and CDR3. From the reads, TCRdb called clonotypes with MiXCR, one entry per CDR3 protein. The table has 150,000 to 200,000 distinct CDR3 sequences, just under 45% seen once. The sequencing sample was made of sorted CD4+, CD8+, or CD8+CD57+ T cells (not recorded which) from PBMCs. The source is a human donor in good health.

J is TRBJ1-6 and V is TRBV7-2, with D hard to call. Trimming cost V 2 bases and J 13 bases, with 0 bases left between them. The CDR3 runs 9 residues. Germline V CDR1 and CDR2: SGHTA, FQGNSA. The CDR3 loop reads CASSLPLHF. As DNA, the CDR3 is TGTGCCAGCAGCTTACCCCTCCACTTT.

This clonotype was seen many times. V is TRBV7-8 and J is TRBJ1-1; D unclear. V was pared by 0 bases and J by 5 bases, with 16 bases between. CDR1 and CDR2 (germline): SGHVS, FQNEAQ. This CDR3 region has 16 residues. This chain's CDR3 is CASSLAPSRGFTEAFF. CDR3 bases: TGTGCCAGCAGCTTAGCGCCGAGTCGGGGATTTACTGAAGCTTTCTTT.

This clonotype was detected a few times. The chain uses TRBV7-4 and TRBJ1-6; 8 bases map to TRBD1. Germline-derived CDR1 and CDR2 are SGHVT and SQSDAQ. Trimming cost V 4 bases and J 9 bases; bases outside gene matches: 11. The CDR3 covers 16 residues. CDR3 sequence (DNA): TGTGCCAGCAGCTCCGAACTACAGGGGGACGGTTCACCCCTCCACTTT. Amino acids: CASSSELQGDGSPLHF.

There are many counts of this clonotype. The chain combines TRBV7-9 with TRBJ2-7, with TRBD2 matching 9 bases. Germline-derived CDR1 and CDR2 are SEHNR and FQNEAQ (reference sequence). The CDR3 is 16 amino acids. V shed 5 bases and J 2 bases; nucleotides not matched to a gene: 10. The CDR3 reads CASSQPAGGPAYEQYF. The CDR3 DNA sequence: TGTGCCAGCAGCCAGCCCGCGGGGGGGCCGGCCTACGAGCAGTACTTC.

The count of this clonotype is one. For the CDR3, the DNA is TGCGCCAGCAGCATACTTCAGGGGGCGAAGGAGACCCAGTACTTC. This sequence encodes CASSILQGAKETQYF. The rearrangement joins TRBV5-1 to TRBJ2-5; 8 bases agree with TRBD1. V trimming: 4 bases; J trimming: 5 bases; junction bases outside the gene matches: 10. There are 15 residues in the CDR3. The germline gives CDR1 SGHRS, CDR2 YFSETQ.

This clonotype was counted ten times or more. The CDR3 loop is CASSEHTEAFF. The CDR3 nucleotides read TGTGCCAGCAGTGAACACACTGAAGCTTTCTTT. The J gene is TRBJ1-1, the V gene TRBV5-6; D remains unclear. Looked up from germline, CDR1 is SGHDT and CDR2 is YYEEEE. Trimming stripped 5 bases from V and 3 bases from J, with 5 bases between. The CDR3 is 11 amino acids.

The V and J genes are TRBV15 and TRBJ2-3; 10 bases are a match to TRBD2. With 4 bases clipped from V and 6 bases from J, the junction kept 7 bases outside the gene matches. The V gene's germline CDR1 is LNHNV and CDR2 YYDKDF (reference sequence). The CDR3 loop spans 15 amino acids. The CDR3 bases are TGTGCCACCAGCAAAGAGCGGGGGGGCGGGGATACGCAGTATTTT. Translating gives CATSKERGGGDTQYF. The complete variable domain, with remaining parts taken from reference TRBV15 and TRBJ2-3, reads DAMVIQNPRYQVTQFGKPVTLSCSQTLNHNVMYWYQQKSSQAPKLLFHYYDKDFNNEADTPDNFQSRRPNTSFCFLDIRSPGLGDTAMYLCATSKERGGGDTQYFGPGTRLTVL.

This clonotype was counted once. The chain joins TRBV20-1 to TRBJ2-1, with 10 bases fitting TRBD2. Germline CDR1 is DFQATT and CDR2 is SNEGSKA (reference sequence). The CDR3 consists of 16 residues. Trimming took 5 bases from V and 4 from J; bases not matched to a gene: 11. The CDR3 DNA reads TGCAGTGCTGCGACCTCTCTAGCGGGGGTTTACAATGAGCAGTTCTTC. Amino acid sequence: CSAATSLAGVYNEQFF.

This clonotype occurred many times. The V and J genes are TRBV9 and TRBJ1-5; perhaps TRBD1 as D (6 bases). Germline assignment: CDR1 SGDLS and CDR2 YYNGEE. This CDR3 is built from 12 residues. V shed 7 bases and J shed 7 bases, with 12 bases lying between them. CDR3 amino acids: CASGKQGQPQHF. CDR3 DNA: TGTGCCAGCGGGAAACAGGGCCAGCCCCAGCATTTT.

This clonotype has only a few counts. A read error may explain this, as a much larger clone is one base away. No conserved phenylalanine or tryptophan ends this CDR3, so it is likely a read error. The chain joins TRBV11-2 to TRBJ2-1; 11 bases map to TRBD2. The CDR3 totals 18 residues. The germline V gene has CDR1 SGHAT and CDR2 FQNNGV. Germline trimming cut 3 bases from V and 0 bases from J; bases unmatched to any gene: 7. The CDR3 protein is CASSFLAGGPSSYNEQFL. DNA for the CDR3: TGTGCCAGCAGCTTCCTAGCGGGAGGTCCCAGCTCCTACAATGAGCAGTTCCTC.

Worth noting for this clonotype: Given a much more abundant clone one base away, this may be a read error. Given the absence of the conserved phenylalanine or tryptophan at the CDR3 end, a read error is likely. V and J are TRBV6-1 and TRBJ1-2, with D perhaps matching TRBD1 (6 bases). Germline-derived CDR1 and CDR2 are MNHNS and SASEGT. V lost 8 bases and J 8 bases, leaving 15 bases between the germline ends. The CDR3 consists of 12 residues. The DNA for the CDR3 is TGTGCCAGCCGGTGGGGGGCTGAGGGCTACACCCTC. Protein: CASRWGAEGYTL.

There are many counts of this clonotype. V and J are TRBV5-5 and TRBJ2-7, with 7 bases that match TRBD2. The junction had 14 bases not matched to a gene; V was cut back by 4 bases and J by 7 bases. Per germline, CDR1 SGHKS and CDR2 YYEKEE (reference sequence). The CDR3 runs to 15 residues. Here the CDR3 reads CASSGYWGGQEEQYF. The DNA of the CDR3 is TGTGCCAGCAGCGGATATTGGGGAGGGCAGGAGGAGCAGTACTTC.

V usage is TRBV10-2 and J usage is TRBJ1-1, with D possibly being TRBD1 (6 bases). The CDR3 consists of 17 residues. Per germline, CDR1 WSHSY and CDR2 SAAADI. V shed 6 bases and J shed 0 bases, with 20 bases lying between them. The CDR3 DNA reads TGCGCCAGCAGGGGGAACCTAGACAGGATTATGAACACTGAAGCTTTCTTT. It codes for CASRGNLDRIMNTEAFF.

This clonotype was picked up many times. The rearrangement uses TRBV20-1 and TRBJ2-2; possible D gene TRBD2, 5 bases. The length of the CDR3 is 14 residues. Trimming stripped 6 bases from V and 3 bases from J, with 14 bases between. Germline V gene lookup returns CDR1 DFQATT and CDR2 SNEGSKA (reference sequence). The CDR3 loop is CSAVRGTDTGELFF. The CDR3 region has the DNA TGCAGTGCAGTCCGGGGAACCGACACCGGGGAGCTGTTTTTT.